What follows are 11 T cell receptor beta chains derived from one specimen sequenced in a study of OX40 agonist ivuxolimab in advanced cancers. Repertoires were generated with immunoSEQ multiplex PCR, while TCRdb's copy carries only in-frame clones and drops some. In the table there are tens of thousands of clones, 88% of which are singletons. The sample was CD4+ or CD8+ T cells sorted from blood, taken in a trial of the OX40 agonist ivuxolimab. These TCRs come from an adult with an advanced solid tumor such as melanoma, head and neck, liver or kidney cancer.

The V call is TRBV9, the J call TRBJ2-2; perhaps TRBD2 as D (7 bases). Trimming shortened V by 3 bases and J by 7 bases, and 13 bases separated the two germline ends. The germline V gene encodes CDR1 SGDLS and CDR2 YYNGEE. The CDR3 contains 14 residues. CDR3 DNA: TGTGCCAGCAGCGCTCGGGGGGCGGACGGGGAGCTGTTTTTT. Translating it yields CASSARGADGELFF.

The genes are TRBV19 and TRBJ1-2; TRBD1 agrees at 7 bases. J gave up 8 bases and V 1 base, and 4 bases lay outside the gene matches. The length of the CDR3 is 13 residues. CDR1 is LNHDA, CDR2 SQIVND, per germline (reference sequence). The CDR3 loop is CASSIVQGFGYTF. CDR3 bases: TGTGCCAGTAGTATAGTACAGGGGTTCGGCTACACCTTC. Complete variable domain (other parts from reference TRBV19 and TRBJ1-2): DGGITQSPKYLFRKEGQNVTLSCEQNLNHDAMYWYRQDPGQGLRLIYYSQIVNDFQKGDIAEGYSVSREKKESFPLTVTSAQKNPTAFYLCASSIVQGFGYTFGSGTRLTVV.

CDR3 sequence (DNA): TGTGCCAGCAGCCGGGACGGAAGTAATGAAAAACTGTTTTTT. This sequence encodes CASSRDGSNEKLFF. The V call is TRBV7-6, the J call TRBJ1-4; D is perhaps TRBD1 (5 bases). This CDR3 contains 14 residues. Trimming shortened V by 5 bases and J by 4 bases, and 11 bases separated the two germline ends. Germline V CDR1 and CDR2: SGHVS, FNYEAQ.

The chain is built from TRBV19 and TRBJ2-4; D may be TRBD2 (6 bases). The CDR3 has 16 amino acids. Germline loops: CDR1 LNHDA, CDR2 SQIVND (reference sequence). The V gene lost 3 bases and the J gene lost 4 bases, with 16 bases spanning the gap. Here the CDR3 reads CASSIVLPGEKNIQYF. For the CDR3, the DNA is TGTGCCAGTAGTATCGTACTCCCGGGGGAGAAAAACATTCAGTACTTC.

The rearrangement joins TRBV2 to TRBJ2-5; D tentatively fits TRBD1 or TRBD2 (6 bases each). Germline CDR1 and CDR2: SNHLY and FYNNEI. V was shortened by 11 bases and J by 4 bases, with 14 bases between the two germline ends. This CDR3 has 12 amino acids. CDR3 DNA sequence: TGTGCCGGTCGTGGAGGGGGAGAGACCCAGTACTTC. Its translation is CAGRGGGETQYF. The variable domain in full, completed from reference TRBV2 and TRBJ2-5, reads EPEVTQTPSHQVTQMGQEVILRCVPISNHLYFYWYRQILGQKVEFLVSFYNNEISEKSEIFDDQFSVERPDGSNFTLKIRSTKLEDSAMYFCAGRGGGETQYFGPGTRLLVL.

The chain uses TRBV19 and TRBJ1-5, with a tentative D call TRBD1 (6 bases). The CDR3 runs 13 residues. Germline V gene data show CDR1 as LNHDA and CDR2 as SQIVND (reference sequence). V gave up 3 bases and J gave up 4 bases, with 7 bases separating them. The CDR3 DNA reads as TGTGCCAGTAGTATCAGGGGTAATCAGCCCCAGCATTTT. It yields the protein CASSIRGNQPQHF.

V and J are TRBV6-1 and TRBJ2-1; 10 nucleotides agree with TRBD2. After removal of 8 bases from V and 0 bases from J, the junction contained 4 bases not matched to a gene. The CDR3 runs to 15 residues. CDR1 MNHNS and CDR2 SASEGT come from the germline V gene. The CDR3 DNA sequence: TGTGCCAGCCGACTAGCGGGTAGCTCCTACAATGAGCAGTTCTTC. Translating it yields CASRLAGSSYNEQFF.

This chain joins TRBV9 and TRBJ1-6; D unresolved. Trimming pared 0 bases from V and 5 bases from J, leaving 9 bases between. Germline V gives CDR1 SGDLS, CDR2 YYNGEE. This CDR3 spans 15 amino acids. CDR3 residues: CASSVEPGNNSPLHF. Here the CDR3 DNA reads TGTGCCAGCAGCGTAGAACCGGGTAATAATTCACCCCTCCACTTT.

The chain links TRBV9 to TRBJ2-7, with a tentative D call TRBD2 (6 bases). The CDR3 is made up of 14 amino acids. With 0 bases removed from V and 6 bases from J, the gap between germline ends came to 13 bases. Germline CDR1 SGDLS, CDR2 YYNGEE. This CDR3 is CASSVAGGLSEQYF. The CDR3 DNA sequence: TGTGCCAGCAGCGTAGCAGGAGGGTTAAGCGAGCAGTACTTC.

V is TRBV5-4 and J is TRBJ1-4, with a possible D match to TRBD1 (5 bases). CDR3 length: 12 amino acids. Trimming shortened V by 4 bases and J by 12 bases, and 13 bases separated the two germline ends. CDR1 is SGHNT and CDR2 is YYREEE in the germline V gene (reference sequence). CDR3 DNA: TGTGCCAGCAGCGTCCCGGGACTGCAACTGTTTTTT. This encodes CASSVPGLQLFF.

The chain has TRBV5-1 and TRBJ2-3, with unresolved D. Germline V gene sequence: CDR1 SGHRS, CDR2 YFSETQ. The V end was cut by 0 bases, the J end by 1 base, with 9 bases between. There are 15 residues in the CDR3. This CDR3 reads CASSLGYQRTDTQYF. The CDR3 nucleotides are TGCGCCAGCAGCTTGGGGTACCAGCGCACAGATACGCAGTATTTT.